This entry features one T cell receptor beta chain sequence. Its matching antigen is unknown. Germline V gives CDR1 SGHRS, CDR2 YFSETQ. The CDR3 covers 16 residues. Trimming left V 0 bases short and J 8 bases short, with 18 bases between. The data were taken from a study of cytomegalovirus exposure and HLA in healthy donors. Study information: As released early, the data held 80 million to 90 million unique TCRs from HLA-typed donors.

Primers included in the PCR were 60 Vbeta and 13 Jbeta primers. Generated by immunoSEQ multiplex PCR, the TCRdb table keeps only in-frame clones and is missing some. The sample consists of about 120,000 clones, approximately 80% of them appearing once. General study findings and limits: According to an earlier analysis, most TCR beta V segments yielded productive rearrangements about 87% or about 30% of the time. In a later analysis, compared with equally common non-associated chains, HLA-associated beta chains were more expanded. TCR beta chain V- and J-gene trimming was linked, in a later analysis, to a missense variant in DCLRE1C.

This TCR came from a man between 35 and 55 years old in good health and CMV-seronegative. Source material: PBMCs. The V call is TRBV5-1, the J call TRBJ2-1; D is perhaps TRBD1 (8 bases). The CDR3 spells CASSLVPGQAGDEQFF. The CDR3 DNA follows: TGCGCCAGCAGCTTGGTACCGGGACAGGCGGGGGATGAGCAGTTCTTC. Full variable domain (missing parts from reference TRBV5-1 and TRBJ2-1): KAGVTQTPRYLIKTRGQQVTLSCSPISGHRSVSWYQQTPGQGLQFLFEYFSETQRNKGNFPGRFSGRQFSNSRSEMNVSTLELGDSALYLCASSLVPGQAGDEQFFGPGTRLTVL.